These 3 T cell receptor beta chains share one sample of origin, sequenced in a study of blood T cell repertoires in COVID-19 (dated by TCRdb to about 2020). The receptor library was made with the immunoSEQ multiplex PCR assay. The table comes from immuneACCESS by way of TCRdb, which keeps in-frame sequences with V and J called. Part of the clones is missing from these tables; in studies checked, under half for an unresolved V gene and the rest for unknown reasons. This sample has under 200,000 clones in its table, and 79% of those were observed once. The top ten hold around a sixth of the sample. Sequences were obtained from peripheral blood. These TCRs come from a man between 60 and 75 years old with active or convalescent COVID-19.

This clone was seen at least ten times. Other DNA sequences in this specimen translate into the identical CDR3. V gene TRBV28 combines with J gene TRBJ2-3; 8 nucleotides match TRBD2. Germline V gene lookup returns CDR1 MDHEN and CDR2 SYDVKM. V gave up 2 bases and J gave up 5 bases; unmatched junction bases: 3. This CDR3 is 14 amino acids long. CDR3 sequence reads: CASSLGAGVDTQYF. The CDR3 DNA is TGTGCCAGCAGTTTAGGAGCGGGAGTAGATACGCAGTATTTT.

The V and J genes are TRBV7-9 and TRBJ2-7, with D possibly TRBD1 on 5 matching bases. This CDR3 region has 14 residues. With 0 bases removed from V and 3 bases from J, the gap between germline ends came to 9 bases. Germline V gene data show CDR1 as SEHNR and CDR2 as FQNEAQ (reference sequence). The CDR3 DNA reads as TGTGCCAGCAGCTTAGCGGTCCAGGGCTACGAGCAGTACTTC. It codes for CASSLAVQGYEQYF.

The chain recombines TRBV6-6 with TRBJ2-7, with D tentatively TRBD2 (6 bases). V shed 0 bases and J shed 0 bases, with 9 bases lying between them. CDR3 length: 15 residues. Per germline, CDR1 MNHNY and CDR2 SVGAGI (reference sequence). The CDR3 spells CASSYSRENSYEQYF. For the CDR3, the DNA is TGTGCCAGCAGTTACTCCCGGGAGAACTCCTACGAGCAGTACTTC.